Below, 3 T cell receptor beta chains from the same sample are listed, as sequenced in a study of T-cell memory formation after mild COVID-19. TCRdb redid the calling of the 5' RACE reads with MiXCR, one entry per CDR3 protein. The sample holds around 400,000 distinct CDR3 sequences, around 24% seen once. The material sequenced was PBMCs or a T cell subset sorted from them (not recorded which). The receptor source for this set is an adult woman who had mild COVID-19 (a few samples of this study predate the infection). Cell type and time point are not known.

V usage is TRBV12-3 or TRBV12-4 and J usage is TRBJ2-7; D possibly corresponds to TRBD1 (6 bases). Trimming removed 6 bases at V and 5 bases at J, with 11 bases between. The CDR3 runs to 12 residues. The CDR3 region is CASRLQGHEQYF. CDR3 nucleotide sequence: TGTGCCAGCAGATTACAGGGCCACGAGCAGTACTTC.

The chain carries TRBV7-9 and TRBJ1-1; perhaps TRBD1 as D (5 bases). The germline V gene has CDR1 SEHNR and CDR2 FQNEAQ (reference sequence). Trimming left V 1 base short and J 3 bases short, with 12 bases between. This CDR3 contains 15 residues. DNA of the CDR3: TGTGCCAGCAGCTTAGGGGGACGAGGAGACACTGAAGCTTTCTTT. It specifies CASSLGGRGDTEAFF.

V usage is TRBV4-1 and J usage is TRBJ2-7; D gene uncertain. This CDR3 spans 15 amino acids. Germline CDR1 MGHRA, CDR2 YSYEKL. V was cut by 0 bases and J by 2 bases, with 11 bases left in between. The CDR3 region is CASSQEETPTYEQYF. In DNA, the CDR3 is TGCGCCAGCAGCCAAGAGGAGACACCGACCTACGAGCAGTACTTC.